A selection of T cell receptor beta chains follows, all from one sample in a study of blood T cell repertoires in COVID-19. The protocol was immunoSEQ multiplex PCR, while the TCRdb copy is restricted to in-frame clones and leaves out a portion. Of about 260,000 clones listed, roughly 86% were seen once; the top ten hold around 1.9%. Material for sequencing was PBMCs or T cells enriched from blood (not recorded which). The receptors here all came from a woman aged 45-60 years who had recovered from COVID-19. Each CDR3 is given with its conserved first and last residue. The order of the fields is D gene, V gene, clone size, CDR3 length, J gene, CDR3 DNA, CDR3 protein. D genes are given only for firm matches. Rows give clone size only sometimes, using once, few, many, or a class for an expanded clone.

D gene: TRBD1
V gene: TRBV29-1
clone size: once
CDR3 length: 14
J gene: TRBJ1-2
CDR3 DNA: TGCAGCGTTTTACGGACAGGGGGCGGCTATGGCTACACCTTC
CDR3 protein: CSVLRTGGGYGYTF

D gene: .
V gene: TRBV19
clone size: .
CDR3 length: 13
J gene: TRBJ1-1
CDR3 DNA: TGTGCCAGTAGTAGTCGACAGAACACTGAAGCTTTCTTT
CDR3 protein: CASSSRQNTEAFF

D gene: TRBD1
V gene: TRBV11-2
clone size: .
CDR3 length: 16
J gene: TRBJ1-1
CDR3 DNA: TGTGCCAGCAGCTCCCGGGACAGGGCTATGAACACTGAAGCTTTCTTT
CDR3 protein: CASSSRDRAMNTEAFF

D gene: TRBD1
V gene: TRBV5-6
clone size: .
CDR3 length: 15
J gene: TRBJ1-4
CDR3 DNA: TGTGCCAGCAGCTTGGCCGCCGACAGGGGGGGAAAACTGTTTTTT
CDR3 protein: CASSLAADRGGKLFF

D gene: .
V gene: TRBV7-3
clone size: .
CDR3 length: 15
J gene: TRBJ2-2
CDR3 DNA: TGTGCCAGCAGCAGATCACAGGGACCCACCGGGGAGCTGTTTTTT
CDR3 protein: CASSRSQGPTGELFF

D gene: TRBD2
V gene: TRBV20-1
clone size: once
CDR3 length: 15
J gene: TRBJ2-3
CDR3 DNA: TGCAGTGCTAGTATCCTAGCGGGAGTGGGGGATACGCAGTATTTT
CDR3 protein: CSASILAGVGDTQYF

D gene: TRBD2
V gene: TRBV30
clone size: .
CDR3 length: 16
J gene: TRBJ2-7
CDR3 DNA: TGTGCCTGGAGTGTACGTCCGCTAGCGGAGTCCTACGAGCAGTACTTC
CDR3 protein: CAWSVRPLAESYEQYF

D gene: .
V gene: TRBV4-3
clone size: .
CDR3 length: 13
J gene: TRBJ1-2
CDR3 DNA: TGCGCCAGCAGCCTCCGGGAAAACTATGGCTACACCTTC
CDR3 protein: CASSLRENYGYTF

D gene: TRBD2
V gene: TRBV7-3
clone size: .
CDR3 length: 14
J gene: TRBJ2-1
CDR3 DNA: TGTGCCAGCAGCTTAAGCGGGAGGAACAATGAGCAGTTCTTC
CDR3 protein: CASSLSGRNNEQFF

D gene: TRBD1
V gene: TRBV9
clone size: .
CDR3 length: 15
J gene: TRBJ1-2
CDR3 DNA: TGTGCCAGCAGCGTAGGGACAGGGGGTGACTTCGGCTACACCTTC
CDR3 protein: CASSVGTGGDFGYTF

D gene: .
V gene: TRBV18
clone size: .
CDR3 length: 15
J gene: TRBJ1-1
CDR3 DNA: TGTGCCAGCTCACCCGAGGGACTGACGAACACTGAAGCTTTCTTT
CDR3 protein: CASSPEGLTNTEAFF

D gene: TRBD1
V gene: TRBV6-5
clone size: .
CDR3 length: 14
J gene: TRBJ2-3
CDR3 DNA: TGTGCCAGCAGTAACCTACAGGGGGCGGATACGCAGTATTTT
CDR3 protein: CASSNLQGADTQYF

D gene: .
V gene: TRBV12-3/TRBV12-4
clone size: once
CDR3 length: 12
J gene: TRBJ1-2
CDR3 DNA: TGTGCCAGCAGCCGAGGGGGGGATGGCTACACCTTC
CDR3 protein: CASSRGGDGYTF

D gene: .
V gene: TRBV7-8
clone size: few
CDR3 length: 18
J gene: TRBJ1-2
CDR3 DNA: TGTGCCAGCAGCACCCGGACAGCTCGTGCAGCGAATAACTATGGCTACACCTTC
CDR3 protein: CASSTRTARAANNYGYTF